In this sample, the clone carrying this T cell receptor (beta chain) turned up once. Patients from Seattle were sampled longitudinally, starting during active infection. The sample originates from a study of blood T cell repertoires in COVID-19. Study information: Acute and convalescent COVID-19 samples came from the United States, Italy and Spain.

As processed by the authors: Amplification from reference gene primers served as the basis for estimated nucleated cell counts. Clones were read by immunoSEQ multiplex PCR, and TCRdb kept only the in-frame ones, dropping some. The V and J calls and clone size are taken from that table; D and trimming were inferred from the DNA. Of about 220,000 clones listed, roughly 85% are singletons. Per germline, CDR1 SGHAT and CDR2 FQNNGV. The CDR3 sequence is 14 residues long. V shed 5 bases, J shed 3 bases, and the junction held 4 bases outside the gene matches. V gene TRBV11-2 combines with J gene TRBJ2-7; 10 positions agree with TRBD2. Sequences were obtained from peripheral blood. This sequence was found in a woman aged 65 to 85 with COVID-19, enrolled during active disease. The DNA for the CDR3 is TGTGCCAGCAGCCGGACTAGCGGAAACTACGAGCAGTACTTC. Its translation: CASSRTSGNYEQYF.